This entry lists 19 T cell receptor beta chains sequenced from one sample in a study of blood T cell repertoires in COVID-19. Using immunoSEQ multiplex PCR, the repertoire was profiled, and TCRdb retains in-frame clones only, with some absent. There are over 65,000 clones in the sample; approximately 90% occur only once, and roughly 0.78% lies in the top ten. The sample was peripheral blood. The source of these receptors is a woman of 80 years or more with acute or convalescent COVID-19.

The rearrangement links TRBV7-6 to TRBJ2-3, with D perhaps TRBD2 (6 bases). The ends were cut back, 5 bases at V and 2 bases at J, with 14 bases in the middle. This CDR3 region has 15 residues. Per germline, CDR1 SGHVS and CDR2 FNYEAQ. CDR3 coding DNA: TGTGCCAGCAGCATACTAGCAGCCCCCACAGATACGCAGTATTTT. It is translated as CASSILAAPTDTQYF.

CDR3 sequence reads: CATSDLAAGGSYNEQFF. The CDR3 DNA reads TGTGCCACCAGTGATTTGGCAGCGGGAGGATCCTACAATGAGCAGTTCTTC. The chain combines TRBV24-1 with TRBJ2-1, with 9 bases fitting TRBD2. The ends lost 0 bases at V and 1 base at J; junction bases unmatched: 3. The CDR3 is 17 amino acids. Germline-derived CDR1 and CDR2 are KGHDR and SFDVKD.

This clone has only a few counts. The chain links TRBV27 to TRBJ2-3; 14 nucleotides align to TRBD2. The CDR3 spans 16 residues. The V and J ends lost 4 bases and 9 bases, in that order; junction bases with no gene match: 9. Looked up from germline, CDR1 is MNHEY and CDR2 is SMNVEV (reference sequence). CDR3: CASSSPRLAGGRTQYF. CDR3 sequence (DNA): TGTGCCAGCAGTTCACCCCGACTAGCGGGAGGGCGAACGCAGTATTTT.

The rearrangement uses TRBV9 and TRBJ2-1; 12 bases map to TRBD2. The CDR3 length is 16 residues. V shed 4 bases and J 9 bases; nucleotides not matched to a gene: 11. Germline CDR1 and CDR2: SGDLS and YYNGEE. CDR3 DNA: TGTGCCAGCAGCCCCATCACTAGCGGGGGGTGGGGTGAGCAGTTCTTC. Translating it yields CASSPITSGGWGEQFF. Using reference TRBV9 and TRBJ2-1 for the parts outside the CDR3, the full variable domain is DSGVTQTPKHLITATGQRVTLRCSPRSGDLSVYWYQQSLDQGLQFLIQYYNGEERAKGNILERFSAQQFPDLHSELNLSSLELGDSALYFCASSPITSGGWGEQFFGPGTRLTVL.

The chain couples TRBV6-5 to TRBJ2-2, with D perhaps TRBD1 (6 bases). CDR1 and CDR2 (germline): MNHEY, SVGAGI. This CDR3 is 16 amino acids long. The V end was cut by 1 base, the J end by 2 bases, with 11 bases between. CDR3 residues: CASSYWGTLNTGELFF. In DNA form, the CDR3 reads TGTGCCAGCAGTTACTGGGGGACACTTAACACCGGGGAGCTGTTTTTT.

This clone was counted a single time. J is TRBJ2-7 and V is TRBV9, with 8 bases identical to TRBD1. The CDR3 runs 13 residues. Per germline, CDR1 SGDLS and CDR2 YYNGEE. V lost 3 bases and J lost 7; bases outside the gene matches: 6. CDR3 protein: CASSGRQGLEQYF. The CDR3, as DNA: TGTGCCAGCAGCGGGCGACAGGGGTTGGAGCAGTACTTC.

The chain links TRBV5-1 to TRBJ2-1, with D possibly being TRBD2 (5 bases). The CDR3 contains 15 residues. Trimming shortened V by 2 bases and J by 3 bases, and 12 bases separated the two germline ends. Germline CDR1 SGHRS, CDR2 YFSETQ. CDR3 DNA sequence: TGCGCCAGCAGCTTTCTCCCGGGAATCTACAATGAGCAGTTCTTC. This translates into CASSFLPGIYNEQFF.

The gene calls are TRBV7-9 and TRBJ2-1; TRBD2 agrees at 8 bases. Per the germline V gene, CDR1 is SEHNR and CDR2 is FQNEAQ (reference sequence). The CDR3 has 15 amino acids. V was clipped by 4 bases and J by 3 bases; unmatched bases: 5. CDR3 DNA sequence: TGTGCCAGCAGCTACAGCGGGGGCCTCTACAATGAGCAGTTCTTC. Its protein product is CASSYSGGLYNEQFF. The variable domain in full, with the rest retrieved from reference TRBV7-9 and TRBJ2-1, is DTGVSQNPRHKITKRGQNVTFRCDPISEHNRLYWYRQTLGQGPEFLTYFQNEAQLEKSRLLSDRFSAERPKGSFSTLEIQRTEQGDSAMYLCASSYSGGLYNEQFFGPGTRLTVL.

The J gene is TRBJ1-1, the V gene TRBV5-1, with a possible D match to TRBD1 (5 bases). The ends were cut back, 4 bases at V and 6 bases at J, with 13 bases in the middle. This CDR3 has 13 residues. From germline, CDR1 is SGHRS and CDR2 YFSETQ. The CDR3: CASSLRGAAEAFF. The CDR3 nucleotides read TGCGCCAGCAGCCTACGTGGGGCAGCTGAAGCTTTCTTT.

This clone was counted once. J is TRBJ2-1 and V is TRBV5-1; the D is unclear. The CDR3 sequence is 15 residues long. Trimming removed 2 bases at V and 4 bases at J, with 13 bases between. CDR1 is SGHRS and CDR2 is YFSETQ in the germline V gene. The chain's CDR3 is CASSFEDPVYNEQFF. DNA for the CDR3: TGCGCCAGCAGCTTCGAGGATCCAGTATACAATGAGCAGTTCTTC.

The rearrangement joins TRBV11-2 to TRBJ2-2, with TRBD1 identical over 7 bases. V trimming: 2 bases; J trimming: 2 bases; junction bases outside the gene matches: 11. Germline V gene lookup returns CDR1 SGHAT and CDR2 FQNNGV. The CDR3 totals 18 residues. The CDR3 bases are TGTGCCAGCAGCTTACTCTTTTTTGGGACAGAAAACACCGGGGAGCTGTTTTTT. It yields the protein CASSLLFFGTENTGELFF.

V and J are TRBV6-1 and TRBJ2-5, with TRBD2 matching 8 bases. This CDR3 contains 16 residues. Germline V gives CDR1 MNHNS, CDR2 SASEGT. Trimming took 4 bases from V and 2 from J; bases not matched to a gene: 9. The CDR3 loop reads CASSALIGGGQETQYF. CDR3 sequence (DNA): TGTGCCAGCAGTGCCCTCATCGGCGGGGGGCAAGAGACCCAGTACTTC.

The chain is built from TRBV7-3 and TRBJ2-3; 13 bases are a match to TRBD2. V shed 6 bases, J shed 8 bases, and the junction held 8 bases outside the gene matches. There are 15 residues in the CDR3. From germline, CDR1 is SGHTA and CDR2 FQGTGA. The CDR3 DNA reads TGTGCCAGCAGTCCAACTAGCGGGGGGGACGGTACGCAGTATTTT. Translated, it gives CASSPTSGGDGTQYF.

The genes are TRBV3-1 (or the pseudogene TRBV3-2) and TRBJ2-1; 11 bases align to TRBD2. The germline V gene has CDR1 LGHDT and CDR2 YNNKEL (reference sequence). The CDR3 has 15 residues. V shed 3 bases and J 4 bases; nucleotides not matched to a gene: 2. For the CDR3, the DNA is TGTGCCAGCAGCCACCCTAGCGGGGGGTACAATGAGCAGTTCTTC. It translates to CASSHPSGGYNEQFF.

This rearrangement joins TRBV18 to TRBJ1-2; 9 bases map to TRBD1. Germline CDR1 KGHSH, CDR2 LQKENI. With 6 bases clipped from V and 7 bases from J, the junction kept 9 bases outside the gene matches. CDR3 length: 14 amino acids. The CDR3: CASSPDGQGPGYTF. CDR3 sequence (DNA): TGTGCCAGCTCCCCCGACGGACAGGGGCCTGGCTACACCTTC.

The DNA for the CDR3 is TGTGCCAGCAGCTTTGGGCATGACAGGCCGAACTATGGCTACACCTTC. Its protein is CASSFGHDRPNYGYTF. V usage is TRBV5-5 and J usage is TRBJ1-2, with D possibly TRBD1 on 6 matching bases. The ends were cut back, 2 bases at V and 2 bases at J, with 16 bases in the middle. The CDR3 is 16 residues long. CDR1 and CDR2 (germline): SGHKS, YYEKEE (reference sequence).

The chain couples TRBV9 to TRBJ2-5, with TRBD1 identical over 9 bases. The CDR3 length is 15 residues. Germline assignment: CDR1 SGDLS and CDR2 YYNGEE. The J segment lost 4 bases and the V segment lost 2 bases, leaving 6 bases of the junction unmatched. For the CDR3, the DNA is TGTGCCAGCAGCGTCTCCCTGACAGGGGGAGAGACCCAGTACTTC. Encoded protein: CASSVSLTGGETQYF. Supplemented by reference TRBV9 and TRBJ2-5, the full variable domain reads DSGVTQTPKHLITATGQRVTLRCSPRSGDLSVYWYQQSLDQGLQFLIQYYNGEERAKGNILERFSAQQFPDLHSELNLSSLELGDSALYFCASSVSLTGGETQYFGPGTRLLVL.

This chain links TRBV12-3 or TRBV12-4 with TRBJ1-1, with TRBD1 matching 7 bases. Trimming took 4 bases from V and 6 from J; bases not matched to a gene: 2. CDR3 length: 12 amino acids. The CDR3 is CASSSGQAEAFF. The CDR3 nucleotides are TGTGCCAGCAGTTCAGGACAGGCTGAAGCTTTCTTT.

The rearrangement joins TRBV13 to TRBJ1-6; 10 bases match TRBD1. The V segment lost 3 bases and the J segment 7 bases; nucleotides outside the gene matches: 3. The CDR3 runs 15 residues. Germline CDR1 reads PRHDT; CDR2 reads FYEKMQ (reference sequence). CDR3 DNA sequence: TGTGCCAGCAGCTTGACAGGGGGCTTAAATTCACCCCTCCACTTT. It specifies CASSLTGGLNSPLHF.